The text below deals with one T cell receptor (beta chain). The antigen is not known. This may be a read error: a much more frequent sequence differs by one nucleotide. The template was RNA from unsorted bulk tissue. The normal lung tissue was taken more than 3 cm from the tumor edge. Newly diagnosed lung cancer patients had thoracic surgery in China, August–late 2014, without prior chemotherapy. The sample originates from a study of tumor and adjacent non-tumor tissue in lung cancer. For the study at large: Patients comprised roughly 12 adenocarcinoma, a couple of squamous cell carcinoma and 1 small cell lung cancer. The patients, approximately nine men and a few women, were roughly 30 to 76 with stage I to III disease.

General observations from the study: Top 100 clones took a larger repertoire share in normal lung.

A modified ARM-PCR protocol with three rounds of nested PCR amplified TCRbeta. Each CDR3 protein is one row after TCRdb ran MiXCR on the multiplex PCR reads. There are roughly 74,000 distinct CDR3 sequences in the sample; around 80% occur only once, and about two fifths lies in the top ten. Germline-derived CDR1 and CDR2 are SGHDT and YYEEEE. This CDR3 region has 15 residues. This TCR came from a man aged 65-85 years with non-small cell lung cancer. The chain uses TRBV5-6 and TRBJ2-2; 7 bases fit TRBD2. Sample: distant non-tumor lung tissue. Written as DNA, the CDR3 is TGTGCCGGCAGTCGTCTAGCGGCGAACACCGGGGAGCTGTTTTTT. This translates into CAGSRLAANTGELFF. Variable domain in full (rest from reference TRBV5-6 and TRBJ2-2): DAGVTQSPTHLIKTRGQQVTLRCSPKSGHDTVSWYQQALGQGPQFIFQYYEEEERQRGNFPDRFSGHQFPNYSSELNVNALLLGDSALYLCAGSRLAANTGELFFGEGSRLTVL.